This T cell receptor (beta chain) was recovered during a study of cytomegalovirus exposure and HLA in healthy donors. Study-wide results and limits: An analysis was carried out at a later point. It showed that HLA-associated TCR beta chains were more clonally expanded than equally common non-associated chains. In vitro, a few CMV-associated chains proved specific for CMV antigens.

PCR was performed using 60 Vbeta and 13 Jbeta primers. TCRdb keeps only in-frame clones here, not all; method: immunoSEQ multiplex PCR. The repertoire has over 150,000 clones, 65% to 75% of them found once; the top ten carry less than 3.5%. In regard to this clone: The antigen is undetermined.

Trimming removed 10 bases at V and 0 bases at J, with 17 bases between. The germline CDR1 and CDR2 sequences are MNHNS and SASEGT. The CDR3 contains 15 residues. This TCR derives from a man between 18 and 29 years old in good health and CMV-seronegative. V gene TRBV6-1 combines with J gene TRBJ2-3; D is perhaps TRBD2 (6 bases). The sequenced sample was PBMCs. Here the CDR3 DNA reads TGTGCCATTAATGTGGACGGGGGAAGCACAGATACGCAGTATTTT. This encodes CAINVDGGSTDTQYF.